The clone carrying this T cell receptor beta chain has a handful of counts. The antigen is undetermined. This specimen comes from a study of glioma-infiltrating T cells. Whole-study findings and limits: Non-neoplastic patients had below-expected tissue-blood divergence, while all gliomas exceeded expectation.

The iRepertoire nested amplicon-rescue multiplex PCR amplified TCR alpha and beta CDR3s from RNA. One-step reverse transcription and amplification started from about 100-400 ng of tissue mRNA or PBMC total RNA. TCRdb re-called the multiplex PCR reads with MiXCR, one entry per CDR3 protein. The sample yields around 100,000 distinct CDR3 sequences, around 28% seen once. Trimming removed 4 bases at V and 4 bases at J, with 14 bases between. Germline V gives CDR1 SGHDN, CDR2 FVKESK. The CDR3 runs 15 residues. Material: glioma tissue, nonneoplastic brain tissue, or PBMCs (not recorded which). The sequence derives from a human donor with low-grade glioma or glioblastoma, undergoing nonglioma brain surgery, or in good health (not recorded which). The V call is TRBV14, the J call TRBJ1-3, with TRBD1 as a possible D gene (5 bases). For the CDR3, the DNA is TGTGCCAGCAGCCTATCCAGGGTGGGAGGAAACACCATATATTTT. Protein: CASSLSRVGGNTIYF.